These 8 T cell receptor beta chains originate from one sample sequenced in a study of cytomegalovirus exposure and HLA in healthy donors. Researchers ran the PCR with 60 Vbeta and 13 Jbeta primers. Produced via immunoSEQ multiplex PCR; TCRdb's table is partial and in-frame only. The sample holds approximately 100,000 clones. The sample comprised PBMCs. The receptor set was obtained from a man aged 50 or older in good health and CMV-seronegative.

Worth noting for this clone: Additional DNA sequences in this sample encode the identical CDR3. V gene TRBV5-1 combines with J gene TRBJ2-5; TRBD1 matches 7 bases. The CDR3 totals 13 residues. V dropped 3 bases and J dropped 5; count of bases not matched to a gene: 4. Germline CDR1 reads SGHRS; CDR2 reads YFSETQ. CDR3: CASSWDSQETQYF. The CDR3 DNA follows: TGCGCCAGCAGCTGGGACAGCCAGGAGACCCAGTACTTC.

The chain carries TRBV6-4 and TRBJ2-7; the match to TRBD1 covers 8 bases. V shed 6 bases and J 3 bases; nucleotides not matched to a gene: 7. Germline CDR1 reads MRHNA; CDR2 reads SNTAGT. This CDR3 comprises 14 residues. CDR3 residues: CASRSAGQDYEQYF. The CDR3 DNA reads TGTGCCAGCAGGTCCGCGGGACAGGACTACGAGCAGTACTTC.

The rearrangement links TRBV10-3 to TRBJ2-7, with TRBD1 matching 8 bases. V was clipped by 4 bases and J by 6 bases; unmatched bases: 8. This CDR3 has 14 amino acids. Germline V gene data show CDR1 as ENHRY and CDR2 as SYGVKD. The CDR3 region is CAISGQGALGEQYF. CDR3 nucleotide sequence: TGTGCCATCAGTGGGCAGGGGGCTTTAGGCGAGCAGTACTTC.

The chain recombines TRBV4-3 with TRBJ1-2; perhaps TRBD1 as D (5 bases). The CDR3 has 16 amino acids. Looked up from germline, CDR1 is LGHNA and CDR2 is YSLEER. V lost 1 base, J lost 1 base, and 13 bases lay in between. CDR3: CASSQVRDGSNYGYTF. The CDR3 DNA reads TGCGCCAGCAGCCAAGTACGGGACGGGAGTAACTATGGCTACACCTTC.

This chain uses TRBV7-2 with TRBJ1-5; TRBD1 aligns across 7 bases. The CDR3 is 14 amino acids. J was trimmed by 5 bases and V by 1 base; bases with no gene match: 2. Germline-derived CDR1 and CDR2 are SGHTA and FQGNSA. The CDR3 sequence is CASSLDRGDQPQHF. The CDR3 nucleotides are TGTGCCAGCAGCTTAGACAGGGGAGATCAGCCCCAGCATTTT.

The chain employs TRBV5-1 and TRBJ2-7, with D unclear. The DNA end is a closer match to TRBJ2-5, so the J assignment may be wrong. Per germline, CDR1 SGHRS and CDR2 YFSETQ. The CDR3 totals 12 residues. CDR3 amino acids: CASSLDGETQYF. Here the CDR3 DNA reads TGCGCCAGCAGCTTGGACGGAGAGACCCAGTACTTC.

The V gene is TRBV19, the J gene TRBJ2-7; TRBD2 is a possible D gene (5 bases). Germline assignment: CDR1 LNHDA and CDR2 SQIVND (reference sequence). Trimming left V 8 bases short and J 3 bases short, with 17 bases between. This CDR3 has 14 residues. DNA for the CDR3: TGTGCCAGTTCAGCCGGGGTATCTTACTACGAGCAGTACTTC. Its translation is CASSAGVSYYEQYF.

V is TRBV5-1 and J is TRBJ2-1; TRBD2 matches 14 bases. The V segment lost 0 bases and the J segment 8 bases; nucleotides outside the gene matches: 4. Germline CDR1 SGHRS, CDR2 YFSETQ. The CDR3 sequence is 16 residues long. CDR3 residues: CASSLGGLAGVDEQFF. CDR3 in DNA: TGCGCCAGCAGCTTGGGGGGACTAGCGGGAGTCGATGAGCAGTTCTTC. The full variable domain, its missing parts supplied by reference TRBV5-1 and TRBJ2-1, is KAGVTQTPRYLIKTRGQQVTLSCSPISGHRSVSWYQQTPGQGLQFLFEYFSETQRNKGNFPGRFSGRQFSNSRSEMNVSTLELGDSALYLCASSLGGLAGVDEQFFGPGTRLTVL.